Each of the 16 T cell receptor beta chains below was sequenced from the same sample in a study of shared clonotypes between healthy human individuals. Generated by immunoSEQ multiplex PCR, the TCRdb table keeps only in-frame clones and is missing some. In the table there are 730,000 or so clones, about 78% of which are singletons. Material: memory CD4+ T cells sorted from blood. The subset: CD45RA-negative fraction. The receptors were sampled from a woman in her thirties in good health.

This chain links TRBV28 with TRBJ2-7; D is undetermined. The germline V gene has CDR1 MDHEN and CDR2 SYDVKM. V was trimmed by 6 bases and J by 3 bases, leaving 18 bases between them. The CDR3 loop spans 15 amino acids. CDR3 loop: CASRPPRTGNYEQYF. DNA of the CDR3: TGTGCCAGCAGACCCCCTAGAACCGGAAACTACGAGCAGTACTTC.

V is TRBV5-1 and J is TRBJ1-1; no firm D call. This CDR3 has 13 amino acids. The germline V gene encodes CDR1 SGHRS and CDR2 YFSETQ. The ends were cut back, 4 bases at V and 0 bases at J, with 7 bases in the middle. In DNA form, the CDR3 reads TGCGCCAGCAGCCTCACAATGAACACTGAAGCTTTCTTT. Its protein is CASSLTMNTEAFF. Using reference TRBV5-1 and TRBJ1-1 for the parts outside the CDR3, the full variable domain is KAGVTQTPRYLIKTRGQQVTLSCSPISGHRSVSWYQQTPGQGLQFLFEYFSETQRNKGNFPGRFSGRQFSNSRSEMNVSTLELGDSALYLCASSLTMNTEAFFGQGTRLTVV.

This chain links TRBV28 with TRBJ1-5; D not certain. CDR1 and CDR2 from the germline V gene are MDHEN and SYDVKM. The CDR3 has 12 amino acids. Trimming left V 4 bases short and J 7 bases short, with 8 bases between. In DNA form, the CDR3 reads TGTGCCAGCAGTTGGGTTGGACAGCCCCAGCATTTT. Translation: CASSWVGQPQHF.

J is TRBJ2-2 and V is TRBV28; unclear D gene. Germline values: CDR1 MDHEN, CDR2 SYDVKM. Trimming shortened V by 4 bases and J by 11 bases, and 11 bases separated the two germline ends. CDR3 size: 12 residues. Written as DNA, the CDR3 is TGTGCCAGCAGTTCCTCAGGAGTCGAGCTGTTTTTT. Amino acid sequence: CASSSSGVELFF.

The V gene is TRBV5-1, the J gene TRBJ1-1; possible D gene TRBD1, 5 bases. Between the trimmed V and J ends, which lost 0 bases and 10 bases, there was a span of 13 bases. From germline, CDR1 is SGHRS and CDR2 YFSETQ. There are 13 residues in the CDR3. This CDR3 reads CASSLGTEGRAFF. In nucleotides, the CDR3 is TGCGCCAGCAGCTTGGGGACGGAGGGGAGAGCTTTCTTT. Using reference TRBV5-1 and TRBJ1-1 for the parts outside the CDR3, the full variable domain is KAGVTQTPRYLIKTRGQQVTLSCSPISGHRSVSWYQQTPGQGLQFLFEYFSETQRNKGNFPGRFSGRQFSNSRSEMNVSTLELGDSALYLCASSLGTEGRAFFGQGTRLTVV.

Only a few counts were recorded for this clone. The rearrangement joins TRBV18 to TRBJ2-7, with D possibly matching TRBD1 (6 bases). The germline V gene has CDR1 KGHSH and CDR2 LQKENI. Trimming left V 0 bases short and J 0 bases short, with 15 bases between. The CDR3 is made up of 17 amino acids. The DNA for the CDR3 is TGTGCCAGCTCACCACCGGGTCAAGCGGACAGCTCCTACGAGCAGTACTTC. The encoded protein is CASSPPGQADSSYEQYF.

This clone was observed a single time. DNA for the CDR3: TGTGCCAGCAGCGCCGGTGTGAACACCGGGGAGCTGTTTTTT. Protein: CASSAGVNTGELFF. The chain couples TRBV6-1 to TRBJ2-2, with unresolved D. Germline V lookup: CDR1 MNHNS, CDR2 SASEGT. Trimming removed 6 bases from V and 1 base from J, with 9 bases in between. This CDR3 contains 14 residues.

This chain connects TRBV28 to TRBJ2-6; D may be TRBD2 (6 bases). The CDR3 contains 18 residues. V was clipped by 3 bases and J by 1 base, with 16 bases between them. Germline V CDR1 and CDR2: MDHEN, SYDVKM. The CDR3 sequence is CASSFWPGLMSGANVLTF. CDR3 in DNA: TGTGCCAGCAGTTTTTGGCCGGGACTGATGTCTGGGGCCAACGTCCTGACTTTC.

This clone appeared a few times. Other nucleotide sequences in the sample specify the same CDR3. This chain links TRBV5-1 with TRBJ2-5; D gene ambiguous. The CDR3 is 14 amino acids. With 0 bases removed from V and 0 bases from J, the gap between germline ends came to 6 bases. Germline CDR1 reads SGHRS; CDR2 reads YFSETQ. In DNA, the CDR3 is TGCGCCAGCAGCTTGGGGCAGAACCAAGAGACCCAGTACTTC. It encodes CASSLGQNQETQYF.

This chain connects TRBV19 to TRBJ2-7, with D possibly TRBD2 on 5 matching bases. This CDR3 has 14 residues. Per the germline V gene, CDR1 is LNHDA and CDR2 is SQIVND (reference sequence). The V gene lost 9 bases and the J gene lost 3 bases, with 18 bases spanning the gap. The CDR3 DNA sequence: TGTGCCAGAGGTAGTAGCGACCGAGACTACGAGCAGTACTTC. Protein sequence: CARGSSDRDYEQYF.

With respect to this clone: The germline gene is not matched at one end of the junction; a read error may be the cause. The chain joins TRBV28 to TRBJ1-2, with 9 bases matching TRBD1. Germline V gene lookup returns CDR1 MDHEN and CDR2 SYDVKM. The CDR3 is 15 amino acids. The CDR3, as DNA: TGTACCAGCAGGGCTAGGGGACAGGGAAACTATGGCTACACCTTC. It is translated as CTSRARGQGNYGYTF.

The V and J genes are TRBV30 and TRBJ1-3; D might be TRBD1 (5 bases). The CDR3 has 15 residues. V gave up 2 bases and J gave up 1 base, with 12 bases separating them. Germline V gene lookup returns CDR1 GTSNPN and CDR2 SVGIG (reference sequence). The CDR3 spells CAWSPTASSGNTIYF. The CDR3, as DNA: TGTGCCTGGAGTCCGACAGCTTCTTCTGGAAACACCATATATTTT.

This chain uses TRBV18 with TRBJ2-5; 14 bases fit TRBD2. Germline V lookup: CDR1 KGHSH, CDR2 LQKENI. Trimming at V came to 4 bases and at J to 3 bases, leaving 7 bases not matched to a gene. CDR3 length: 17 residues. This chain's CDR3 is CASSQSGTSGSEETQYF. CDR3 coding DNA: TGTGCCAGCTCACAATCCGGGACTAGCGGGAGTGAAGAGACCCAGTACTTC.

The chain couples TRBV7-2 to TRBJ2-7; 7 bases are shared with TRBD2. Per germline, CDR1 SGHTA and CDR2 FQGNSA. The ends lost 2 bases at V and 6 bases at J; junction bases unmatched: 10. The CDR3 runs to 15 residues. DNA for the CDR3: TGTGCCAGCAGCTTAAATCCGGGAGGAAGAATCGAGCAGTACTTC. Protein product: CASSLNPGGRIEQYF.

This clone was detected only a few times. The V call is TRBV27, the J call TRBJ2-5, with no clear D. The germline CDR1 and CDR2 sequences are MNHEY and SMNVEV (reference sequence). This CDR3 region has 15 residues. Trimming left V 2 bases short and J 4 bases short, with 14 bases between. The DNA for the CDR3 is TGTGCCAGCAGTTTAAGTATCAGGATTGGAGAGACCCAGTACTTC. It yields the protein CASSLSIRIGETQYF.

CDR3 nucleotide sequence: TGCGCCAGCAGCGGGGGACAGGGAATGGCCGGGGAGCTGTTTTTT. It yields the protein CASSGGQGMAGELFF. The chain combines TRBV5-1 with TRBJ2-2; TRBD1 aligns across 9 bases. V lost 4 bases and J lost 6; bases outside the gene matches: 7. The germline V gene has CDR1 SGHRS and CDR2 YFSETQ. The CDR3 loop spans 15 amino acids.